This TCR beta chain was documented in a study of Tregs in tolerant kidney transplant recipients. Repertoires were generated with immunoSEQ multiplex PCR, while TCRdb's copy carries only in-frame clones and drops some. This sample has 50,000 or so clones; 89% occur once, and the top ten carry 15% to 19%. Study results and limitations: Donor-specific Treg expansion exceeded global Treg expansion in tolerant patients, suggesting antigen drive. Activated donor B cell expansion appeared to reveal the most relevant donor-specific TCRbeta repertoire.

The CDR3 extends over 18 amino acids. The trim removed 7 bases at V and 4 bases at J, leaving 21 bases unmatched. CDR1 and CDR2 (germline): MRHNA, SNTAGT. Turning to this clone: Its target is not known.

Related graft donors supplied nonmyeloablative bone marrow transplants, and mixed chimerism was transient. Thawed PBMCs were FACS-sorted into unstimulated CD4+CD25+CD127- regulatory T cells, CD4+CD25- non-regulatory cells, CD4 and CD8 cells. V is TRBV6-4 and J is TRBJ2-5; 7 nucleotides match TRBD1. The TCR originated in a human patient who received a combined kidney and bone marrow transplant. Some T cells may have come from the graft donor. The sequences come from CD8+ T cells from blood (PBMCs), collected 12 months after the transplant. CDR3 sequence: CASNNAIRTRGPGETQYF. The CDR3 coding sequence is TGTGCCAGCAACAACGCGATAAGGACAAGGGGGCCTGGAGAGACCCAGTACTTC.